This T cell receptor beta chain was observed in a study of cytomegalovirus exposure and HLA in healthy donors. Regarding the study as a whole: Researchers reported in a later analysis that common viral pathogens appeared linked to several top clusters. A link between a missense DCLRE1C variant and TCR beta V- and J-gene trimming emerged from a later analysis. The study labeled 164 TCR beta chains cytomegalovirus-associated.

PCR primers comprised 60 Vbeta and 13 Jbeta primers. Libraries were prepared by immunoSEQ multiplex PCR; TCRdb keeps only in-frame clonotypes and omits some of them. Seen here are hundreds of thousands of clones, about 72% observed once, and the top ten hold around 4%. Worth noting for this clone: Its matching antigen is unknown. Compared with germline, one end of the junction differs, possibly owing to a read error.

Per germline, CDR1 SEHNR and CDR2 FQNEAQ (reference sequence). This CDR3 is built from 16 residues. The chain uses TRBV7-9 and TRBJ1-2; maybe TRBD1 (6 bases). This clonotype was obtained from a male donor in good health and CMV-seronegative. The specimen was PBMCs. The CDR3 is CSSSLTTGTPPYGYTF. CDR3 in DNA: TGTTCCAGCAGCTTAACGACCGGGACACCGCCATATGGCTACACCTTC.